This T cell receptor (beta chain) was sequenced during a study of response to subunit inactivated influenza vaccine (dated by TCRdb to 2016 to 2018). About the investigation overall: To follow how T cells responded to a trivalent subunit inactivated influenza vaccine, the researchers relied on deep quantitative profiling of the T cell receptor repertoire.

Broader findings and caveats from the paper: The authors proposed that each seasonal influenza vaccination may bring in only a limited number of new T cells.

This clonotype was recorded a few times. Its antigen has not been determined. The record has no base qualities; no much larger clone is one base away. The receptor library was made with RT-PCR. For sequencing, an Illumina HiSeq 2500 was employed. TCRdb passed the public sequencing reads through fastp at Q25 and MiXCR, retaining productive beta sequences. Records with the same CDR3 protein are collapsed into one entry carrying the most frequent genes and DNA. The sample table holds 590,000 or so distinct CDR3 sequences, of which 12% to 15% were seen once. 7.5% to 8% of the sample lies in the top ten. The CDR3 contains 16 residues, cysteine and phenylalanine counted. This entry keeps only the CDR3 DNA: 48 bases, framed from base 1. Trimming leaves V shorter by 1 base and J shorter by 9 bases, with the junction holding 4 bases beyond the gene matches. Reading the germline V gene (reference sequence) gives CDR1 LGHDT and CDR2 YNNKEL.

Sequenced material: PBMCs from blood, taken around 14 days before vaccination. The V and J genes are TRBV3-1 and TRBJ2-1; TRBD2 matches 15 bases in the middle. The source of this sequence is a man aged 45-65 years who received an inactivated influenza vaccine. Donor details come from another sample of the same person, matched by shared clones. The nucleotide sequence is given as TGTGCCAGCAGCCAAGGAGGGACTAGCGGGAGGAGTGAGCAGTTCTTC. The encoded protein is CASSQGGTSGRSEQFF.